This T cell receptor (beta chain) originates from a study of siplizumab effects on memory and regulatory T cells (dated by TCRdb to the late 2010s). For context, the study as a whole: The study looked at the effect of siplizumab, an anti-CD2 antibody, on alloreactive T-cell subsets in allogeneic mixed lymphocyte reactions made from human PBMCs.

Library prep was done by the immunoSEQ multiplex PCR assay. The deep sequencing platform assayed 90,000 to 100,000 TCR templates per sample. Genomic DNA extracted from sorted T cells was used for TCRbeta CDR3 sequencing. In the authors' own workflow: The R programming language was used for clonal analysis of the TCRbeta CDR3 data. Alloreactive CD4+ and CD8+ clones were defined by comparing unstimulated samples with post-reaction CFSE-low samples. Regulatory or non-regulatory origin was assigned to alloreactive CD4+ clones by matching of sequences to sorted unstimulated Treg and non-Treg repertoires. TCRdb's version of the immuneACCESS table is confined to in-frame rearrangements and falls short of the full clone set. An unresolved V gene accounts for under half of the shortfall where checked; the remainder is of unknown origin. D and trimming were read from the DNA, whereas the V and J calls and clone size are those reported in that table. For this sample the table gives about 50,000 clones, of which nearly 95% were detected only once. The ten largest clones capture roughly 18% of the sample.

TCRbeta CDR3 sequencing was performed on sorted unstimulated T cells and on proliferating T cells recovered from mixed lymphocyte reactions. Fresh whole blood from nine to ten HLA-typed healthy donors was used as the source from which PBMCs were isolated. As for this clone: The specificity of this receptor is unknown. There are no base qualities to consult, and no much larger clone falls within one base.

General findings and caveats noted by the study authors: In reactions with siplizumab, an average of around 70% of mappable alloreactive CD4+ clones were Treg-derived, compared with roughly 26% in control reactions. Whether proliferating Tregs from siplizumab cultures actually had suppressive function was not functionally confirmed. Roughly 75-97% of proliferating CD4+ or CD8+ clones could not be assigned a naive or memory phenotype. Greater diversity appeared to be present in unstimulated naive T cells than in memory T cells, and a substantial contribution to the alloresponse seemed to be made by naive cells. Sequences below about 10^-5 frequency were poorly captured, so only a minor fraction of alloreactive clones could be mapped to unstimulated subsets. Siplizumab significantly lowered the cumulative frequency of alloreactive sequences that could be traced to unstimulated CD4+ memory T cells.

The germline V gene specifies SGHRS as CDR1 and YFSETQ as CDR2. V loses 4 bases, J loses 2 bases, and the germline ends lie 5 bases apart. The CDR3 holds 12 amino acids from the cysteine to the phenylalanine. CDR3 DNA is the only sequence kept; it has 36 bases, read in frame from the first base. The clonotype originates from a human donor in good health. Sequencing input: CD8+ T cells sorted from blood. The chain couples TRBV5-1 to TRBJ2-3; the D gene is unclear. The CDR3 here reads CASSVNTDTQYF. The bases are TGCGCCAGCAGCGTGAACACAGATACGCAGTATTTT.